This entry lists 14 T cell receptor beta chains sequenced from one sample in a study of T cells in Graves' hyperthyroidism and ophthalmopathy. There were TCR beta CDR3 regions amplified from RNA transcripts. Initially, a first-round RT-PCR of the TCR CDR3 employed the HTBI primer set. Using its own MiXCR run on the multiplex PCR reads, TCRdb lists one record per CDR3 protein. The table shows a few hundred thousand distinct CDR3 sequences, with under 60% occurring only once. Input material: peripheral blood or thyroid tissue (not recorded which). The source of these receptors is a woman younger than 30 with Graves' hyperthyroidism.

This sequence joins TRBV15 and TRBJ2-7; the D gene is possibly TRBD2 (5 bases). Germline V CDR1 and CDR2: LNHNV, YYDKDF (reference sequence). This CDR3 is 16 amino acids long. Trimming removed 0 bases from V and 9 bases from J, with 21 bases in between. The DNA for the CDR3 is TGTGCCACCAGCAGAGATCTGTCTAGCACCTTTGGTGGGCAGTACTTC. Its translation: CATSRDLSSTFGGQYF. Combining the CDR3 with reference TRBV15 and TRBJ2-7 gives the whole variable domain DAMVIQNPRYQVTQFGKPVTLSCSQTLNHNVMYWYQQKSSQAPKLLFHYYDKDFNNEADTPDNFQSRRPNTSFCFLDIRSPGLGDTAMYLCATSRDLSSTFGGQYFGPGTRLTVT.

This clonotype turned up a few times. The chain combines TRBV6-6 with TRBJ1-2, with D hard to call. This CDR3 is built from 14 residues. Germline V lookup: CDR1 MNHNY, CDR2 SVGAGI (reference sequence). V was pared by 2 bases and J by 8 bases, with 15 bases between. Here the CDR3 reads CASSYLAHPGGYTF. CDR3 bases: TGTGCCAGCAGTTACCTCGCTCACCCCGGCGGCTACACCTTC.

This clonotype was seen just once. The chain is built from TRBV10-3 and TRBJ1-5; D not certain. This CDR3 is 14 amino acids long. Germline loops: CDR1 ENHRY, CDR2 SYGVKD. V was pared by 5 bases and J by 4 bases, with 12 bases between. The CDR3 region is CAISLWAANQPQHF. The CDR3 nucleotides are TGTGCCATCAGTTTATGGGCGGCTAATCAGCCCCAGCATTTT.

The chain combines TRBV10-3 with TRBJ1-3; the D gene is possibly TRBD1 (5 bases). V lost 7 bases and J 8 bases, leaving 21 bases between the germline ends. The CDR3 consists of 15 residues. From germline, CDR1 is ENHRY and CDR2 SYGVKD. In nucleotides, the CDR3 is TGTGCCATCAAGGAGGGGTTAGACTATGGCTACACCATATATTTT. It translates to CAIKEGLDYGYTIYF.

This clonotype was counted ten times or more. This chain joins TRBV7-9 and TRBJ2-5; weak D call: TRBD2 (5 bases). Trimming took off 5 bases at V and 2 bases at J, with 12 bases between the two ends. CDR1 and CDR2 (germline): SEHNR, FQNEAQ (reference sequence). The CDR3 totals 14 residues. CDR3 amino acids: CASSQVGVQETQYF. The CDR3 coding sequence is TGTGCCAGCAGCCAAGTCGGGGTTCAAGAGACCCAGTACTTC.

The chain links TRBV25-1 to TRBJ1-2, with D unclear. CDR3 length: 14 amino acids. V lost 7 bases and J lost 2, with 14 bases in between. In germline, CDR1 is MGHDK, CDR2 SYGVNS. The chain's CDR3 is CASIIGRENYGYTF. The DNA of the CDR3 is TGTGCCAGCATTATCGGACGGGAAAACTATGGCTACACCTTC.

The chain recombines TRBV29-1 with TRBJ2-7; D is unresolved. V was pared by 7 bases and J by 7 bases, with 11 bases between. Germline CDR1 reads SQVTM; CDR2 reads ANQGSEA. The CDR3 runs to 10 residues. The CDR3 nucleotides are TGCAGCGCCGGCGCCGGAGAGCAGTACTTC. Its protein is CSAGAGEQYF.

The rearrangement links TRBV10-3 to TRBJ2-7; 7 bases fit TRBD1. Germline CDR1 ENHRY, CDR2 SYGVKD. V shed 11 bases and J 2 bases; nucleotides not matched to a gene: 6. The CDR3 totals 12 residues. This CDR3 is CALQGPTYEQYF. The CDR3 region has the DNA TGTGCCCTACAGGGGCCTACCTACGAGCAGTACTTC.

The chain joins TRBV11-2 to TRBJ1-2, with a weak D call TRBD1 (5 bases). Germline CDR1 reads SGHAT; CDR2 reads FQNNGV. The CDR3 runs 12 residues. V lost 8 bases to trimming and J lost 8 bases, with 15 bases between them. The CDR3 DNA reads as TGTGCCAGCTCACCGGCCAGGGAGGGCTACACCTTC. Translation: CASSPAREGYTF.

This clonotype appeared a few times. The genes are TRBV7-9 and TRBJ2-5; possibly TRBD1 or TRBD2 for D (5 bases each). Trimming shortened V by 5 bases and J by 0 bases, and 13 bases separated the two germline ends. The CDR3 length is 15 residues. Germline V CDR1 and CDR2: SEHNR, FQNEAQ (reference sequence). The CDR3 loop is CASSPGPTNQETQYF. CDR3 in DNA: TGTGCCAGCAGCCCGGGACCGACGAACCAAGAGACCCAGTACTTC.

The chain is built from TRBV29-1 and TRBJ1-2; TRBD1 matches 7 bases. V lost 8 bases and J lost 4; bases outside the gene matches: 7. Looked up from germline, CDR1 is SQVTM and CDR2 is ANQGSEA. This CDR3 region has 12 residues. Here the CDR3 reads CSLGPGGYGYTF. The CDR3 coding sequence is TGCAGCTTAGGGCCAGGGGGCTATGGCTACACCTTC.

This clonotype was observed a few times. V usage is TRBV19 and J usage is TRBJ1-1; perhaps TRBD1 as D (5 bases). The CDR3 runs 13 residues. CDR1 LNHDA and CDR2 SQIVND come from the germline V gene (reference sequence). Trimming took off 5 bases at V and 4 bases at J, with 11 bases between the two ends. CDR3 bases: TGTGCCAGTAGTCCCAGGGTTTCCACTGAAGCTTTCTTT. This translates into CASSPRVSTEAFF.

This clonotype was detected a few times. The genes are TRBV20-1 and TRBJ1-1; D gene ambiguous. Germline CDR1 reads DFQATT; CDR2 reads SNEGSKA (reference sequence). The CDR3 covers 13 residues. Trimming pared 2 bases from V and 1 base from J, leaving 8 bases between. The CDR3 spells CSARIEWNTEAFF. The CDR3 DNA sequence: TGCAGTGCTAGAATCGAATGGAACACTGAAGCTTTCTTT.

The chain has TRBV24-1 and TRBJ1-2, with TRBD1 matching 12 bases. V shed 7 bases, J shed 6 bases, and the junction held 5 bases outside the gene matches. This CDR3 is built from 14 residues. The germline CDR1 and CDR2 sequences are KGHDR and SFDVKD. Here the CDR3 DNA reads TGTGCCACCAGCGCCCGGGACAGGGGGCATGGCTACACCTTC. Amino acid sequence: CATSARDRGHGYTF.